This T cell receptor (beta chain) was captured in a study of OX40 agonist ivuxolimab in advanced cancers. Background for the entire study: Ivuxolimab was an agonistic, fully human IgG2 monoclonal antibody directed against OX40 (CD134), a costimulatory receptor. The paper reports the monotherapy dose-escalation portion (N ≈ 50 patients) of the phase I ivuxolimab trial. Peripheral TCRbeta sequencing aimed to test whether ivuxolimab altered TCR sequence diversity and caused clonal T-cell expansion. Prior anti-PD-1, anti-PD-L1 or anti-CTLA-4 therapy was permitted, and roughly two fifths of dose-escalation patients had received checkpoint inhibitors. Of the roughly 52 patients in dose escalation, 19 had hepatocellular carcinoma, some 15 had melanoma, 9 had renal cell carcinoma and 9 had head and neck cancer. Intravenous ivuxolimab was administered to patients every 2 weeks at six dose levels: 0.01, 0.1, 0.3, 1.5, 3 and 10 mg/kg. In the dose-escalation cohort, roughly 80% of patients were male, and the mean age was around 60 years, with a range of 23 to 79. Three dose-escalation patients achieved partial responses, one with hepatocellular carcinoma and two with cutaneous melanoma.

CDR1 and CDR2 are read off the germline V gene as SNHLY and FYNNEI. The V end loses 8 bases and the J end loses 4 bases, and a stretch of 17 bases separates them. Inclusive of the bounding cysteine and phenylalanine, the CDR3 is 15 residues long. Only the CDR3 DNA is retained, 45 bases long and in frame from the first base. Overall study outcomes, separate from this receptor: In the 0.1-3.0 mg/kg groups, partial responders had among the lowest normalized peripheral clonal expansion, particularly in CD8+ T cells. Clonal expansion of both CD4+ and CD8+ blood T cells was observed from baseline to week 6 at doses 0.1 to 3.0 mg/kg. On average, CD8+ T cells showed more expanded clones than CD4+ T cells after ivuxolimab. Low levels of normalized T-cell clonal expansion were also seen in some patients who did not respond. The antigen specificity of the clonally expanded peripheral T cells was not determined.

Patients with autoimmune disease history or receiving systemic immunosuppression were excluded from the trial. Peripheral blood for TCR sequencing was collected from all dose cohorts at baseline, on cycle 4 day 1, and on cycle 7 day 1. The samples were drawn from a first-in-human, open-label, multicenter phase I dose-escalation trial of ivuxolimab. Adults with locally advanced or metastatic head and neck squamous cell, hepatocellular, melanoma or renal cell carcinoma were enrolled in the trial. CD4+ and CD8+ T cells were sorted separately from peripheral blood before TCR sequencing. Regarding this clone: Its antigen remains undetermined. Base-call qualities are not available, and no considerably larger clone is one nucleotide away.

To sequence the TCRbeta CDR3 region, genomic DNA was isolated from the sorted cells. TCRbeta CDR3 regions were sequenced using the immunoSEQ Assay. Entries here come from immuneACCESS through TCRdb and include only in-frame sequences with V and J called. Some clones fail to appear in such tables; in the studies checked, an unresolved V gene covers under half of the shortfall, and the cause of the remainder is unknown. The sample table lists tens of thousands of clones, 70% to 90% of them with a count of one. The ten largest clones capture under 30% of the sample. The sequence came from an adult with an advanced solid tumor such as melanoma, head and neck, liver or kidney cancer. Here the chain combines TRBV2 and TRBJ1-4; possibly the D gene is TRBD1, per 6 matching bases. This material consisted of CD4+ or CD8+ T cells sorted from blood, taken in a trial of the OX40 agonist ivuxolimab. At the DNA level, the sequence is TGTGCCAGCCACCCTCTGGGGACAAATAATGAAAAACTGTTTTTT. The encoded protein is CASHPLGTNNEKLFF.